This T cell receptor beta chain was identified during a study of vaccination effects on CD4 cells after COVID-19. For this clone: What it recognizes is unknown.

Study-level findings and limits: The authors studied few convalescent patients and collected no early post-infection timepoints. Only 1 of 255 vaccine-induced clones from healthy vaccinees cross-reacted with common cold coronaviruses.

The V gene lost 7 bases and the J gene lost 2 bases, with 9 bases spanning the gap. CDR3 length: 13 residues. The germline gives CDR1 GTSNPN, CDR2 SVGIG (reference sequence). TCRdb keeps only in-frame clones here, not all; method: immunoSEQ multiplex PCR. This sample has over 60,000 clones, with around 69% found just once. Antigen-specific CD4+ T cells were first expanded with viral peptide pools by the ViraFEST assay and only then sequenced. Cultured cells yielded isolated CD4+ T cells after 10 days. All vaccine recipients tested negative for nucleocapsid antibodies and had never contracted SARS-CoV-2 infection. PBMC cultures contained over 1.5 million cells per well, about 11 IU/ml IL-2 and around 9.6 ug/ml peptides. Each culture had half its medium swapped for IL-2 medium on days 3 and 7.

The sequence derives from a human donor who received a COVID-19 vaccine. The chain is built from TRBV30 and TRBJ2-6; D is undetermined. The material sequenced was CD4+ T cells from PBMCs cultured with HCoV-NL63 spike peptides, taken before COVID-19 vaccination. The CDR3 is CAYSFAGANVLTF. The CDR3, as DNA: TGTGCCTATAGTTTTGCTGGGGCCAACGTCCTGACTTTC.